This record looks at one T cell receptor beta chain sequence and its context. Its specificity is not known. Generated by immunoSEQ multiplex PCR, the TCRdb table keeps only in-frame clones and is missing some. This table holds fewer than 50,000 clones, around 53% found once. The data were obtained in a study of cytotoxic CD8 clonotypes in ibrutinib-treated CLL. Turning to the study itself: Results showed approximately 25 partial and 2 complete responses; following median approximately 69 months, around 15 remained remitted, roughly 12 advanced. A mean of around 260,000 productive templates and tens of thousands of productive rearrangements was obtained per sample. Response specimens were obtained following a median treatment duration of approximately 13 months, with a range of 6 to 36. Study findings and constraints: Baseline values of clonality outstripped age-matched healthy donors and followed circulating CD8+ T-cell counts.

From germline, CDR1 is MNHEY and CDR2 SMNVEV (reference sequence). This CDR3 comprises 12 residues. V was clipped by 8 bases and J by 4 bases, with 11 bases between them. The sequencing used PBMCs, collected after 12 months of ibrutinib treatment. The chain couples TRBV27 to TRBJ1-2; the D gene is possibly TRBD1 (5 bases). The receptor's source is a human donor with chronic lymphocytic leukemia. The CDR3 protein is CASGGFFYGYTF. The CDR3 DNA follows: TGTGCCAGCGGGGGGTTCTTCTATGGCTACACCTTC.